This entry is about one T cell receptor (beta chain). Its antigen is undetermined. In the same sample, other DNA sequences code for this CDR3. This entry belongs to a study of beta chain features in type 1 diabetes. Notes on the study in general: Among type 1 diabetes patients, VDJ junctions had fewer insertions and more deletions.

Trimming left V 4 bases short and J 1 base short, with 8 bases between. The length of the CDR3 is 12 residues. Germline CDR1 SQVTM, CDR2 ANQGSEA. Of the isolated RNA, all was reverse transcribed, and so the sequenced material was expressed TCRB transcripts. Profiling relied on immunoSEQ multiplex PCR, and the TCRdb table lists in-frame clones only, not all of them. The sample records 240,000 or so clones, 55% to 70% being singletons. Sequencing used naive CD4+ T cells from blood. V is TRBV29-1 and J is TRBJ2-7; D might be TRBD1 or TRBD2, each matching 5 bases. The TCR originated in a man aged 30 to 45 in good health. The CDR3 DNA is TGCAGCGTTGGGGACGGTTCCTACGAGCAGTACTTC. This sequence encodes CSVGDGSYEQYF.